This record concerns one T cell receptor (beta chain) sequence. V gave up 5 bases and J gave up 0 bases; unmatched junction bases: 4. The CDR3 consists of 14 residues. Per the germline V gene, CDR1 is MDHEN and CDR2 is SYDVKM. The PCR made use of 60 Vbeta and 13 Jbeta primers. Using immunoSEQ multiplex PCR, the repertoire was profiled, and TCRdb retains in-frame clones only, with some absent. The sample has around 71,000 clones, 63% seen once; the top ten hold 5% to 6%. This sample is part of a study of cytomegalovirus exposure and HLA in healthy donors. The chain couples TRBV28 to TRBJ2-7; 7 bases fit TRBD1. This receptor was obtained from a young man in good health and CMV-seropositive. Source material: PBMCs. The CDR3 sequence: CASSPGQISYEQYF. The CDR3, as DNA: TGTGCCAGCAGTCCGGGACAGATCTCCTACGAGCAGTACTTC.